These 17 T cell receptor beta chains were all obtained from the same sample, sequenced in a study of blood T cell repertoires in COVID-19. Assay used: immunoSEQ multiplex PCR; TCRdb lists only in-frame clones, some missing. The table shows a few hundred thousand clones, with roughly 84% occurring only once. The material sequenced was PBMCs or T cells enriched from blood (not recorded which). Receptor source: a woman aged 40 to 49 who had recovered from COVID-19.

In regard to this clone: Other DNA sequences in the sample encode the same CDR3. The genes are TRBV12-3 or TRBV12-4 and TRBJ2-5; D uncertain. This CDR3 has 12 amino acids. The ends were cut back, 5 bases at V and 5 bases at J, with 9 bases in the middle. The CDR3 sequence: CASSPGGETQYF. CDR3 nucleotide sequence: TGTGCCAGCAGTCCGGGTGGGGAGACCCAGTACTTC.

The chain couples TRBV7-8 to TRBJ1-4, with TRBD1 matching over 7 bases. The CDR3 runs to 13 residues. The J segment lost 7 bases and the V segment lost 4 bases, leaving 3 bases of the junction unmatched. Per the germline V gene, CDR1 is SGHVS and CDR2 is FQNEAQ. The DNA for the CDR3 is TGTGCCAGCAGCTATGGACAGGCTGAAAAACTGTTTTTT. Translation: CASSYGQAEKLFF.

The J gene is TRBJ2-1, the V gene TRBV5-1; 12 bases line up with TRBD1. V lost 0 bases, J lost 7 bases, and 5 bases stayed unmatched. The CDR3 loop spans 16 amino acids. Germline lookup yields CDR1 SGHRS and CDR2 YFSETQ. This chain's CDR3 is CASSLEGDRGLNEQFF. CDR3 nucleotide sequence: TGCGCCAGCAGCTTGGAAGGGGACAGGGGGCTGAATGAGCAGTTCTTC.

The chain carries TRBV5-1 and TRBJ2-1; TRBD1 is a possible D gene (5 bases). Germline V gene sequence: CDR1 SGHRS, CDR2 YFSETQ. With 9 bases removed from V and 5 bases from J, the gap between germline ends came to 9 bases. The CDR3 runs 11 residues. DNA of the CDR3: TGCGCCATCCCGGACAACAATGAGCAGTTCTTC. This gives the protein CAIPDNNEQFF.

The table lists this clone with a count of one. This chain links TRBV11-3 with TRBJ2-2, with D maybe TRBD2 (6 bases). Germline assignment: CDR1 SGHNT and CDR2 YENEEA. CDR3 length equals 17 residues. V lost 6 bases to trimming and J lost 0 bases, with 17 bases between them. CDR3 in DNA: TGTGCCAGCAGTTCAACGACTTGGGGGGCGAACACCGGGGAGCTGTTTTTT. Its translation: CASSSTTWGANTGELFF.

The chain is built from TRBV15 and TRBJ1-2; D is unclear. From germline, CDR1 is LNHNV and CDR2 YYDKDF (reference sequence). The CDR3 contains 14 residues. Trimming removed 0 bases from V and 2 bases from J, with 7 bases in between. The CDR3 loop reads CATSRDSGNYGYTF. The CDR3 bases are TGTGCCACCAGCAGAGATTCGGGAAACTATGGCTACACCTTC. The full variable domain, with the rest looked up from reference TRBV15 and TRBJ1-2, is DAMVIQNPRYQVTQFGKPVTLSCSQTLNHNVMYWYQQKSSQAPKLLFHYYDKDFNNEADTPDNFQSRRPNTSFCFLDIRSPGLGDTAMYLCATSRDSGNYGYTFGSGTRLTVV.

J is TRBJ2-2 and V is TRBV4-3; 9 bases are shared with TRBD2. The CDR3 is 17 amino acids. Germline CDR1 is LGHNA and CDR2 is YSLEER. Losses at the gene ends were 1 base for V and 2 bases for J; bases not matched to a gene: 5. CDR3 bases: TGCGCCAGCAGCCAAGTCGCTAGCGGGATCAACACCGGGGAGCTGTTTTTT. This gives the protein CASSQVASGINTGELFF.

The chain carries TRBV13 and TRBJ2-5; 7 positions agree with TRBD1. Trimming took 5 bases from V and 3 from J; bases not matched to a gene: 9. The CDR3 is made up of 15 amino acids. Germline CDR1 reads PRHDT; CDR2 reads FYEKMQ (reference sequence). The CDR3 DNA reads TGTGCCAGCAGCCCCTACGGGACAGCTAAAGAGACCCAGTACTTC. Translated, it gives CASSPYGTAKETQYF.

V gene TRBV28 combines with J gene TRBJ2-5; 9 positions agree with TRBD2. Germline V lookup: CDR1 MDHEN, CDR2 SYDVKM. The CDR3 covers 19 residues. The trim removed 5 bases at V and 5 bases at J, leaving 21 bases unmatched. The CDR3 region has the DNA TGTGCCAGCAGTGCTCCCGGAGGGAATAGCGGGAGTCGGGGGGAGACCCAGTACTTC. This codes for CASSAPGGNSGSRGETQYF.

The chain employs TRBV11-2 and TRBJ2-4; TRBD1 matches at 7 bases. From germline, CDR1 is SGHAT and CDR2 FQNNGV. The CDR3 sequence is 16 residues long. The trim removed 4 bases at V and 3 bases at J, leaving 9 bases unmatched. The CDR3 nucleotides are TGTGCCAGCAGCTCTCGACCGGGACAGATCAAAAACATTCAGTACTTC. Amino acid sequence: CASSSRPGQIKNIQYF.

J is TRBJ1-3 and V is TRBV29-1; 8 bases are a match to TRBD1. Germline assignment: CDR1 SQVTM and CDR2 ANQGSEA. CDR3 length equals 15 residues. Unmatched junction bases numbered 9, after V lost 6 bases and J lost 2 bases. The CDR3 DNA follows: TGCAGCGTATCCGAACGGACAGGGACTGGAAACACCATATATTTT. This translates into CSVSERTGTGNTIYF. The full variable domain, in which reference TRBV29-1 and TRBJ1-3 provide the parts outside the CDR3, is SAVISQKPSRDICQRGTSLTIQCQVDSQVTMMFWYRQQPGQSLTLIATANQGSEATYESGFVIDKFPISRPNLTFSTLTVSNMSPEDSSIYLCSVSERTGTGNTIYFGEGSWLTVV.

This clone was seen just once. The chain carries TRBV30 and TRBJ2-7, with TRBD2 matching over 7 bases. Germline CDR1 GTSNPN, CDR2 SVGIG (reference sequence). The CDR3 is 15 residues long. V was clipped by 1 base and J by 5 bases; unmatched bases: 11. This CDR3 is CAWSALQRAGNEQYF. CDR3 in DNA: TGTGCCTGGAGTGCCCTCCAGAGAGCGGGGAACGAGCAGTACTTC. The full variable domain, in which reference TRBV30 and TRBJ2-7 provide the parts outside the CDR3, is SQTIHQWPATLVQPVGSPLSLECTVEGTSNPNLYWYRQAAGRGLQLLFYSVGIGQISSEVPQNLSASRPQDRQFILSSKKLLLSDSGFYLCAWSALQRAGNEQYFGPGTRLTVT.

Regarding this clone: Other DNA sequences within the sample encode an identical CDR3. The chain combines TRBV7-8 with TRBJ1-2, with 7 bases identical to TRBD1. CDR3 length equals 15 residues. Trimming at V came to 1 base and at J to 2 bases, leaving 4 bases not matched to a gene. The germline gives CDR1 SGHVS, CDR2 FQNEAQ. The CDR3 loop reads CASSLGQGVNYGYTF. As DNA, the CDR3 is TGTGCCAGCAGCTTAGGGCAGGGGGTCAACTATGGCTACACCTTC.

DNA of the CDR3: TGTGCCAGTTCTCCCCCCGACTGGGACACTGAAGCTTTCTTT. Translating gives CASSPPDWDTEAFF. This sequence joins TRBV2 and TRBJ1-1; D gene uncertain. The CDR3 runs 14 residues. V lost 9 bases and J 3 bases, leaving 17 bases between the germline ends. CDR1 and CDR2 from the germline V gene are SNHLY and FYNNEI.

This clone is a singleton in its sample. This CDR3 reads CASTKRATRPIGNEQFF. The CDR3 bases are TGTGCCAGCACCAAGAGGGCAACAAGACCCATTGGCAATGAGCAGTTCTTC. The chain carries TRBV27 and TRBJ2-1; D is possibly TRBD2 (5 bases). The CDR3 contains 17 residues. Germline CDR1 MNHEY, CDR2 SMNVEV (reference sequence). Trimming took off 7 bases at V and 6 bases at J, with 25 bases between the two ends.

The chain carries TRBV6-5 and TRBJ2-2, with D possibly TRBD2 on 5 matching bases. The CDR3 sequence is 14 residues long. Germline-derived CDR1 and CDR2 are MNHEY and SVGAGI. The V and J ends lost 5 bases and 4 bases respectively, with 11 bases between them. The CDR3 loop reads CASSNGLITGELFF. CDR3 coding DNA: TGTGCCAGCAGTAACGGACTGATCACCGGGGAGCTGTTTTTT.

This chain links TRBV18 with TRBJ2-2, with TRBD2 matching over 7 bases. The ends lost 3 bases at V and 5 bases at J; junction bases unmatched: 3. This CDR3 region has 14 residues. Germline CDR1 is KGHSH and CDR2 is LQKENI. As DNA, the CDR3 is TGTGCCAGCTCACCGAGGCGGGAGACCGGGGAGCTGTTTTTT. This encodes CASSPRRETGELFF.